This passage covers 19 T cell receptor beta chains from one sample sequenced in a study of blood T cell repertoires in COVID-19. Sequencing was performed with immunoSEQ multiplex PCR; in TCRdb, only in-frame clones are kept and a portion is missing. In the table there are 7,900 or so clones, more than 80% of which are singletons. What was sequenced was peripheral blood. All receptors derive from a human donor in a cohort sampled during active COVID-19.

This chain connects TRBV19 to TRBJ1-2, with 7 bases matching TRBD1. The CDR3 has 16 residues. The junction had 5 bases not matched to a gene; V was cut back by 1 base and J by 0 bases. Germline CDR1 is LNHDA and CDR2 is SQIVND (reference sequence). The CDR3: CASSIVQGPANYGYTF. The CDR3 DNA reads TGTGCCAGTAGTATAGTACAGGGGCCGGCTAACTATGGCTACACCTTC. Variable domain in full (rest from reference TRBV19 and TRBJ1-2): DGGITQSPKYLFRKEGQNVTLSCEQNLNHDAMYWYRQDPGQGLRLIYYSQIVNDFQKGDIAEGYSVSREKKESFPLTVTSAQKNPTAFYLCASSIVQGPANYGYTFGSGTRLTVV.

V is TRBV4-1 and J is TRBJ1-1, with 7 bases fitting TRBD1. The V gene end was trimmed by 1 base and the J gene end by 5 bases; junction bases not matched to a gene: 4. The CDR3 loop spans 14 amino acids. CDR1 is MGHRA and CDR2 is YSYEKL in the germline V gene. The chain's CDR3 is CASSQGQGWTEAFF. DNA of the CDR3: TGCGCCAGCAGCCAAGGACAGGGATGGACTGAAGCTTTCTTT.

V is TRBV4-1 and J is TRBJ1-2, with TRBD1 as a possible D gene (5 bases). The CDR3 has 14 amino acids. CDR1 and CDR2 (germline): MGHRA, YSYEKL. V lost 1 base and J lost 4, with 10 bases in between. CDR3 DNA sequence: TGCGCCAGCAGCCAAGTAGGGGTTCCCTATGGCTACACCTTC. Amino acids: CASSQVGVPYGYTF.

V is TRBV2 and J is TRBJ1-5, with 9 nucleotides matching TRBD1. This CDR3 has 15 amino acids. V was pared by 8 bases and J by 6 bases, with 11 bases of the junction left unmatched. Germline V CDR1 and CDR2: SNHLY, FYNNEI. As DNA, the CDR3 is TGTGCCAGCCTCCCGGGACAGGGCCGGGCTCAGCCCCAGCATTTT. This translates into CASLPGQGRAQPQHF.

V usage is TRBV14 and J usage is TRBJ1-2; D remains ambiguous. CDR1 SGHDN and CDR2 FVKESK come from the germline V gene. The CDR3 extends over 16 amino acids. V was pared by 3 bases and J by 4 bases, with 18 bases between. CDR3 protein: CASSHLRGTDGYGYTF. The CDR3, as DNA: TGTGCCAGCAGCCACCTGAGAGGCACCGACGGCTATGGCTACACCTTC.

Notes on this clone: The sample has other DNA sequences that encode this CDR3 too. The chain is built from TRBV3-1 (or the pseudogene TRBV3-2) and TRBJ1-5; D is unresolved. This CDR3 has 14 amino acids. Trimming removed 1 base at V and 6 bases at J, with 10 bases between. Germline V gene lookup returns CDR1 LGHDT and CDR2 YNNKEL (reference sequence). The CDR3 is CASSQAVDTQPQHF. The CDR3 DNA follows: TGTGCCAGCAGCCAAGCGGTCGACACTCAGCCCCAGCATTTT.

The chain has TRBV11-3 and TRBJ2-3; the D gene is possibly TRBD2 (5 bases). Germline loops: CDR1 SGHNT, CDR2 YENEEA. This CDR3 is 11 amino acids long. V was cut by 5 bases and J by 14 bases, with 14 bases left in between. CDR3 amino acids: CASSTGREVYF. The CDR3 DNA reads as TGTGCCAGCAGCACGGGCCGGGAAGTGTATTTT.

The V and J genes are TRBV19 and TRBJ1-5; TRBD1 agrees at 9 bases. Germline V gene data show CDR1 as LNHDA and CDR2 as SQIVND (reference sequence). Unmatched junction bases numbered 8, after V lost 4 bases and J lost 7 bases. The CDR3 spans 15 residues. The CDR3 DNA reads TGTGCCAGTAGTACGGGACAGGGAGTCGGGCAGCCCCAGCATTTT. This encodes CASSTGQGVGQPQHF.

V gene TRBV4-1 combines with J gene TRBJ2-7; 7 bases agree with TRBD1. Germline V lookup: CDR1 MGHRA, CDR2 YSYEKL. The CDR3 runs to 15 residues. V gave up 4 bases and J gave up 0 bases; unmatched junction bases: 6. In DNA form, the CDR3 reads TGCGCCAGCAGCCGGTTAGGACAGGCCTCCTACGAGCAGTACTTC. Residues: CASSRLGQASYEQYF.

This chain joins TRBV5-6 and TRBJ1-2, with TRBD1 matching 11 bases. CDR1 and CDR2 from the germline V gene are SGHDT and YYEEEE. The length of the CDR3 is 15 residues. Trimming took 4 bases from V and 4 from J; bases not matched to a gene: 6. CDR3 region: CASSPAGTGGYGYTF. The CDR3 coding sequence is TGTGCCAGCAGCCCGGCCGGGACAGGGGGCTATGGCTACACCTTC.

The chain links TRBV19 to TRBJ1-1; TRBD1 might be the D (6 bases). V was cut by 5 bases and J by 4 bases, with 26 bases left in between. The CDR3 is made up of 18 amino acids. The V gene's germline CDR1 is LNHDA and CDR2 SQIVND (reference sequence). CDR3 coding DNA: TGTGCCAGTAGTCTTATTCCTGGGAGAGGGGGAATAGTCACTGAAGCTTTCTTT. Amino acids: CASSLIPGRGGIVTEAFF.

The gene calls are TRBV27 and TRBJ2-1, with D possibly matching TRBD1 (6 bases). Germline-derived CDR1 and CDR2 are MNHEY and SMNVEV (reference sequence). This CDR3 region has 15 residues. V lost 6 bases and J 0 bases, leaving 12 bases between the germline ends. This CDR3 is CASSQGWDSYNEQFF. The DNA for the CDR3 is TGTGCCAGCAGCCAGGGGTGGGACTCCTACAATGAGCAGTTCTTC.

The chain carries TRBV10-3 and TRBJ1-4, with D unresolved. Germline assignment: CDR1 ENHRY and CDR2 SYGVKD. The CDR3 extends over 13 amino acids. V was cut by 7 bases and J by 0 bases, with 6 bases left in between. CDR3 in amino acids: CAITSSTNEKLFF. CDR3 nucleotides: TGTGCCATCACCAGTTCAACTAATGAAAAACTGTTTTTT.

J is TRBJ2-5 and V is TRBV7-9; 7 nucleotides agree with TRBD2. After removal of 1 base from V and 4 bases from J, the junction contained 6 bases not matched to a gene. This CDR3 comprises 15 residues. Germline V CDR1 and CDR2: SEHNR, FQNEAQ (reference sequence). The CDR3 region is CASSLDTSVGETQYF. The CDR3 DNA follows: TGTGCCAGCAGCTTAGACACTAGCGTAGGAGAGACCCAGTACTTC.

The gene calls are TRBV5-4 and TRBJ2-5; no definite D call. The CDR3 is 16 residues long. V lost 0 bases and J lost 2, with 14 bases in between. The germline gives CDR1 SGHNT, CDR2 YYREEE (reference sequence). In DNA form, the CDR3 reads TGTGCCAGCAGCTTGGGCCTGACTCCTCCACAAGAGACCCAGTACTTC. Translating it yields CASSLGLTPPQETQYF.

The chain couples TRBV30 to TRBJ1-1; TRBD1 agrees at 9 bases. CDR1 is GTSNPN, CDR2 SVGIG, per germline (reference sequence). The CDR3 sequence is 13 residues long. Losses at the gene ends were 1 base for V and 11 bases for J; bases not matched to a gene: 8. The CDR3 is CAWSATGGAEAFF. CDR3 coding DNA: TGTGCCTGGAGTGCTACAGGGGGCGCGGAGGCTTTCTTT.

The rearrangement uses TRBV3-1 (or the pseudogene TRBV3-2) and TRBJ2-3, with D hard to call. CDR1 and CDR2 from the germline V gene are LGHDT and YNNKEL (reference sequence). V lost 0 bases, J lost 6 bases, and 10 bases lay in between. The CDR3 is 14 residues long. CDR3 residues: CASSQDWPEDTQYF. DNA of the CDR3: TGTGCCAGCAGCCAAGATTGGCCGGAGGATACGCAGTATTTT.

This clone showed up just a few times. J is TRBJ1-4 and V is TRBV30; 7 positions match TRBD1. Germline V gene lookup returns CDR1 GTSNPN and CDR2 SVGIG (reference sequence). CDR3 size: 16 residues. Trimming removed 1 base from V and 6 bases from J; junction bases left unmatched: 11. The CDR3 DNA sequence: TGTGCCTGGAGTGAACGGGCTGCCGGGACAGATGAAAAACTGTTTTTT. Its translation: CAWSERAAGTDEKLFF.

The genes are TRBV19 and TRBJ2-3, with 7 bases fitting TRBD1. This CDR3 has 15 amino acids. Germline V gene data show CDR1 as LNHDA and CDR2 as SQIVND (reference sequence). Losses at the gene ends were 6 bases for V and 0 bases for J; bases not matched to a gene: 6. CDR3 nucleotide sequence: TGTGCCAGTAGCCTTACAGGGGCAAGCACAGATACGCAGTATTTT. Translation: CASSLTGASTDTQYF.